This TCR beta chain was recorded in a study of T-cell reconstitution after alpha-beta-depleted transplantation in children. Study findings and constraints: T-cell counts and diversity at one year post-transplant came mainly from newly produced T cells.

Germline V CDR1 and CDR2: KGHDR, SFDVKD. The CDR3 totals 14 residues. V shed 2 bases and J shed 2 bases, with 9 bases lying between them. As to this clonotype: Antigen: not known.

Preparation of the TCRbeta library used unique molecular identifiers. Each CDR3 protein is one row after TCRdb ran MiXCR on the PCR reads. The data show around 490,000 distinct CDR3 sequences, over 10% seen once. The TCR sequence derives from a female patient between 2 and 15 years old who had a stem cell transplant for aplastic anemia, so the T cells may come from the graft donor. The sample was PBMCs, mostly from graft donor cells, taken 180 days after TCRalphabeta/CD19-depleted stem cell transplant. The chain employs TRBV24-1 and TRBJ2-7; D ambiguous. CDR3 loop: CATSDSAGTYEQYF. The DNA of the CDR3 is TGTGCCACCAGTGATTCGGCAGGAACCTACGAGCAGTACTTC.